This is a list of T cell receptor beta chains from one sample in a study of regulatory T cells in long-lasting Graves disease. A single record per CDR3 protein comes from TCRdb applying MiXCR to the multiplex PCR reads. The table lists roughly 510,000 distinct CDR3 sequences, more than 15% of them singletons. This sample was shared with a second study, whose subject was T cells in Graves' hyperthyroidism and ophthalmopathy.

The sample consisted of peripheral blood mononuclear cells (PBMCs), taken at new diagnosis, from a patient treated with antithyroid drugs. The receptors stem from a young man with Graves disease. The CDR3 runs from the conserved cysteine through the conserved F or W. Each record gives: D gene, clone size, V gene, J gene, CDR3 DNA, CDR3 protein. The D gene is left open where the match is weak. The size of a clone is reported for some rows only, either as once, few or many, or as a class for expanded clones.

>-|few|TRBV19|TRBJ2-1
TGTGCCAGTAGTATAAGGGATTTGGACAATGAGCAGTTCTTC
CASSIRDLDNEQFF
>TRBD1|many|TRBV7-9|TRBJ2-4
TGTGCCAGCAGCCCAGACAGGGGAGCCAAAAACATTCAGTACTTC
CASSPDRGAKNIQYF
>-|many|TRBV7-3|TRBJ2-3
TGTGCCAGCAGCTTATACCTAAGGCGGGGCACAGATACGCAGTATTTT
CASSLYLRRGTDTQYF
>-|many|TRBV6-1|TRBJ1-1
TGTGCCAGCAGAGAGGCAGCGAACACTGAAGCTTTCTTT
CASREAANTEAFF
>TRBD1|-|TRBV20-1|TRBJ1-5
TGCAGTGCCAAGAGGCTGGGAAGGACAGGGATTCAGCCCCAGCATTTT
CSAKRLGRTGIQPQHF
>TRBD1|many|TRBV12-3/TRBV12-4|TRBJ1-5
TGTGCCAGCAGTCCCGGACAGGGGATGAATCAGCCCCAGCATTTT
CASSPGQGMNQPQHF
>TRBD2|few|TRBV6-5|TRBJ2-3
TGTGCCAGCAGTTACTCTGGGACTAGCGGGAGGGGACGTGGCACAGATACGCAGTATTTT
CASSYSGTSGRGRGTDTQYF
>-|many|TRBV11-1|TRBJ1-2
TGTGCCAGCAGCAATGGAGGGGGGGACCGCTATGGCTACACCTTC
CASSNGGGDRYGYTF
>TRBD1|many|TRBV6-1|TRBJ1-2
TGTGCCAGCAGTCCTGACTTTACCGGGACAGGGAAAGATGGCTACACCTTC
CASSPDFTGTGKDGYTF
>-|many|TRBV11-2|TRBJ1-6
TGTGCCAGCAGCTCGTACGGGATGAATTCACCCCTCCACTTT
CASSSYGMNSPLHF
>-|few|TRBV20-1|TRBJ2-4
TGCAGTGCTACGACAGGAGGTAACGGCAAAAACATTCAGTACTTC
CSATTGGNGKNIQYF
>-|-|TRBV18|TRBJ2-4
TGTGCCAGCTCACCAGCGGGGTCAGCCAAAAACATTCAGTACTTC
CASSPAGSAKNIQYF
>-|-|TRBV30|TRBJ2-7
TGTGCCTGGAGATACCGGGCCACATACGAGCAGTACTTC
CAWRYRATYEQYF
>TRBD2|-|TRBV20-1|TRBJ2-2
TGCAGTGCTAGTACCGGGAGGGGCACCGGGGAGCTGTTTTTT
CSASTGRGTGELFF
>-|few|TRBV6-1|TRBJ1-2
TGTGCCAGCAGCCCCATGGGGCTTGGAGGCTACACCTTC
CASSPMGLGGYTF
>TRBD1|few|TRBV28|TRBJ1-2
TGTGCCGGGGGAGACAGGGGGTATGGCTACACCTTC
CAGGDRGYGYTF
>TRBD1|-|TRBV11-2|TRBJ2-5
TGTGCCAGCAGGGCTGAGGGACAGGGGAAAGAGACCCAGTACTTC
CASRAEGQGKETQYF
>-|many|TRBV7-3|TRBJ2-3
TGTGCCAGCAGCTCCACTAGCACAGATACGCAGTATTTT
CASSSTSTDTQYF
>-|few|TRBV20-1|TRBJ2-1
TGCAGTGCTAGATCGGGACTTTCCTACAATGAGCAGTTCTTC
CSARSGLSYNEQFF
>TRBD1|few|TRBV10-3|TRBJ2-5
TGTGCCAGCAGTTCCATTGGGACAGGGACGGAGACCCAGTACTTC
CASSSIGTGTETQYF
>-|many|TRBV18|TRBJ2-7
TGTGCCAGCTCCGGGATGGGCTACGAGCAGTACTTC
CASSGMGYEQYF
>TRBD1|few|TRBV18|TRBJ1-2
TGTGCCAGCTCATCCGAACAGGGGACGTATGGCTACACCTTC
CASSSEQGTYGYTF
>-|-|TRBV7-9|TRBJ2-7
TGTGTCAGCAGCCCCCCCCGTGGGGTCGGCTACGAGCAGTACTTC
CVSSPPRGVGYEQYF
>TRBD1|few|TRBV7-9|TRBJ2-5
TGTGCCAAATCGACAGGGGAGGAGACCCAGTACTTC
CAKSTGEETQYF
>-|-|TRBV5-6|TRBJ1-2
TGTGCCAGCAGCTTAGCAAACGGGCCGAATTCTAACTATGGCTACACCTTC
CASSLANGPNSNYGYTF
>TRBD2|-|TRBV4-1|TRBJ2-1
TGCGCCAGCAGCCAGATCCAGCGGGGCAGGAGCTCCTACAATGAGCAGTTCTTC
CASSQIQRGRSSYNEQFF
>TRBD2|many|TRBV20-1|TRBJ2-7
TGCAGTGCTAGGGTAGCGGGAGACATGGCCTACGAGCAGTACTTC
CSARVAGDMAYEQYF
>-|few|TRBV19|TRBJ1-1
TGTGCCAGTAGTATCACGGGAGGGGGTGAAGCTTTCTTT
CASSITGGGEAFF
>-|-|TRBV25-1|TRBJ2-1
TGTGCCAGCAGTGAGGGGCCACAGGGTTCATATGAGCAGTTCTTC
CASSEGPQGSYEQFF
>-|-|TRBV4-2|TRBJ2-1
TGTGCCAGCGGCGTTAGCGGCCCCTACAATGAGCAGTTCTTC
CASGVSGPYNEQFF
>-|many|TRBV13|TRBJ1-2
TGTGCCAGCAGCGGGGGACTTCTAAACTATGGCTACACCTTC
CASSGGLLNYGYTF
>-|-|TRBV13|TRBJ2-3
TGTGCCAGCAGCTTAGTACAGTGGGCAGATACGCAGTATTTT
CASSLVQWADTQYF
>-|-|TRBV6-5|TRBJ2-2
TGTGCCAGCAGTTCTCCCGGGGAGTGGCACACCGGGGAGCTGTTTTTT
CASSSPGEWHTGELFF
>TRBD1|-|TRBV10-3|TRBJ1-1
TGTGCCATCAGTCCCGGGACAGGGGAAGGGAACACTGAAGCTTTCTTT
CAISPGTGEGNTEAFF
>-|few|TRBV6-1|TRBJ2-2
TGTGCCAGCAGCCGTCTAGTCGATACCGGGGAGCTGTTTTTT
CASSRLVDTGELFF
>-|-|TRBV4-1|TRBJ2-7
TGCGCCAGCAGCTCCATTTGGAGGGCCCCCTACGAGCAGTACTTC
CASSSIWRAPYEQYF